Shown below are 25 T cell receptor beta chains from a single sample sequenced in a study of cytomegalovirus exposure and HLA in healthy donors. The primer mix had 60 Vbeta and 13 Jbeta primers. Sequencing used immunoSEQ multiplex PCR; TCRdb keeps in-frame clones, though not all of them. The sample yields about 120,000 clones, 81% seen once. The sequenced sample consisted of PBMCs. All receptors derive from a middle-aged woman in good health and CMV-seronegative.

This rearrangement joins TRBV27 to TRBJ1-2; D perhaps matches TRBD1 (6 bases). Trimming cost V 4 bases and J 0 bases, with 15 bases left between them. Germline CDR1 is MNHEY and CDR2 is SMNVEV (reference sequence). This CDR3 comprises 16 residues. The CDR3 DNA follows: TGTGCCAGCAGTTCACGACAGGCGGGAGCTAACTATGGCTACACCTTC. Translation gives CASSSRQAGANYGYTF.

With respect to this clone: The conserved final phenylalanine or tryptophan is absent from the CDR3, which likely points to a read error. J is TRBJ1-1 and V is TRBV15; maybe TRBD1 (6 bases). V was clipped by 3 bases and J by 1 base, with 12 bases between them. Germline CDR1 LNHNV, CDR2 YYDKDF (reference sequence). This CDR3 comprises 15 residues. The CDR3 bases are TGTGCCACCAGCAGTACTGGACAGACGAACACTGAAGCTTTCCTT. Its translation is CATSSTGQTNTEAFL.

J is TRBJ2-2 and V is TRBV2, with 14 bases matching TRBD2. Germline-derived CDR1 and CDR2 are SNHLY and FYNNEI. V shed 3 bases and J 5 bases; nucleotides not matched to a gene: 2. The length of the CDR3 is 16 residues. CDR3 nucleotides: TGTGCCAGCAGTGATTGGACTAGCGGGAGGACCGGGGAGCTGTTTTTT. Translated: CASSDWTSGRTGELFF.

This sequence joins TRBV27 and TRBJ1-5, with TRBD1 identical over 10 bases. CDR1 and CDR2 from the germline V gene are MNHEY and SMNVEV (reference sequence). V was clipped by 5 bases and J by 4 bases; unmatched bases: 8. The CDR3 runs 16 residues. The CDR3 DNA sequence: TGTGCCAGCAGTCCAGGGGACAGGGGAGGAAATCAGCCCCAGCATTTT. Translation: CASSPGDRGGNQPQHF.

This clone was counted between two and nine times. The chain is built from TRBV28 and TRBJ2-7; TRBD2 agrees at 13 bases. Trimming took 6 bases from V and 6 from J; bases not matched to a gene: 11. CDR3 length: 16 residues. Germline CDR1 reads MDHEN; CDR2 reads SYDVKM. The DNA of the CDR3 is TGTGCCAGCAGCCTTTTCGGACTAGCGGGAGTCCGCGAGCAGTACTTC. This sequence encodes CASSLFGLAGVREQYF.

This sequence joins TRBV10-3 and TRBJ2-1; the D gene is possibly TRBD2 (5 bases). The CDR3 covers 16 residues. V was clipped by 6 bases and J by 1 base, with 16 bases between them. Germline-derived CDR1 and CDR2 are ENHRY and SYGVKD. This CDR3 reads CAISPRREKSYNEQFF. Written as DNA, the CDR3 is TGTGCCATCAGCCCTCGTAGGGAGAAGTCCTACAATGAGCAGTTCTTC.

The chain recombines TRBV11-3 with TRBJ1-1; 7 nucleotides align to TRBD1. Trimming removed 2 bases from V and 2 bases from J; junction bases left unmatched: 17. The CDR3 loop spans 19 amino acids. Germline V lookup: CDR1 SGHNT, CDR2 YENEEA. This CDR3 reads CASSLITGRDSHSNTEAFF. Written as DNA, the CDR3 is TGTGCCAGCAGCTTAATCACAGGACGGGACAGTCACAGCAACACTGAAGCTTTCTTT.

DNA of the CDR3: TGTGCCAGCAGCGTAGTCGGCGGCACCGGGGAGCTGTTTTTT. This sequence encodes CASSVVGGTGELFF. V usage is TRBV9 and J usage is TRBJ2-2; no definite D call. V was clipped by 0 bases and J by 4 bases, with 7 bases between them. The V gene's germline CDR1 is SGDLS and CDR2 YYNGEE. The CDR3 is 14 amino acids. Full variable domain (outside the CDR3, taken from reference TRBV9 and TRBJ2-2): DSGVTQTPKHLITATGQRVTLRCSPRSGDLSVYWYQQSLDQGLQFLIQYYNGEERAKGNILERFSAQQFPDLHSELNLSSLELGDSALYFCASSVVGGTGELFFGEGSRLTVL.

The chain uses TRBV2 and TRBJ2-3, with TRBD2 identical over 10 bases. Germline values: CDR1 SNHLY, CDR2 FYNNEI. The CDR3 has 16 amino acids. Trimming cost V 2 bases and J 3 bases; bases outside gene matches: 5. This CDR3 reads CASSEWQAGGTDTQYF. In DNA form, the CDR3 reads TGTGCCAGCAGTGAATGGCAAGCGGGGGGGACAGATACGCAGTATTTT.

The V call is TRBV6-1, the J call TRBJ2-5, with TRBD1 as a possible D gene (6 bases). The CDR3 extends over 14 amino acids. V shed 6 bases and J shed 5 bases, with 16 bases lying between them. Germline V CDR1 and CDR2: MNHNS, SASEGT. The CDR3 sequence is CASSKNTGSETQYF. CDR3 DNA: TGTGCCAGCAGCAAAAACACAGGGTCGGAGACCCAGTACTTC.

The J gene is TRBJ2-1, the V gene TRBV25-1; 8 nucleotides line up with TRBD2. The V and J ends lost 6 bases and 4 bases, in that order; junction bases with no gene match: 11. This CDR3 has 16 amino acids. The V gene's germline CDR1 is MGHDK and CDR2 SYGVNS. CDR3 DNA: TGTGCCAGCAGCACCGGGGGGGCCTCCATATACAATGAGCAGTTCTTC. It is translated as CASSTGGASIYNEQFF. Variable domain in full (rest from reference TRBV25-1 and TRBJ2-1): EADIYQTPRYLVIGTGKKITLECSQTMGHDKMYWYQQDPGMELHLIHYSYGVNSTEKGDLSSESTVSRIRTEHFPLTLESARPSHTSQYLCASSTGGASIYNEQFFGPGTRLTVL.

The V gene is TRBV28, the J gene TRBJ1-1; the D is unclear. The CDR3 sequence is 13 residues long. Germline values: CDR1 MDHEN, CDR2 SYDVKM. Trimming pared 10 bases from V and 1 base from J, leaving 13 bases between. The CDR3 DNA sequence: TGTGCCACCCTAGCCACACCGAACACTGAAGCTTTCTTT. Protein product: CATLATPNTEAFF.

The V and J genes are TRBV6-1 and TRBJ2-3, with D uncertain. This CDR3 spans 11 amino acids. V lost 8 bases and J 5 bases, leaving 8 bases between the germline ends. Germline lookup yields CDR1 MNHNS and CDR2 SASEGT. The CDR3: CASASKDTQYF. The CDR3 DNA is TGTGCCAGCGCGTCCAAAGATACGCAGTATTTT.

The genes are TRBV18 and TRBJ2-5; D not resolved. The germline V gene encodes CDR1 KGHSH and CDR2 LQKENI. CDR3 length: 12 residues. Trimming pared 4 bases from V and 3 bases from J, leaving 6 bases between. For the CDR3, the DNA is TGTGCCAGCTCACTCACAAAAGAGACCCAGTACTTC. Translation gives CASSLTKETQYF.

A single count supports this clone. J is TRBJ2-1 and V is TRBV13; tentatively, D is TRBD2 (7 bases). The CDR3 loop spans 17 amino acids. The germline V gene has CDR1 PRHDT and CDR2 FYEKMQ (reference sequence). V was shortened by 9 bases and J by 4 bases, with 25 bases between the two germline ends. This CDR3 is CASQTEEGGRRYNEQFF. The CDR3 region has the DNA TGTGCCAGTCAAACGGAGGAGGGGGGGCGGAGATACAATGAGCAGTTCTTC. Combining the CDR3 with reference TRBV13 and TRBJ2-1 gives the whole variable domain AAGVIQSPRHLIKEKRETATLKCYPIPRHDTVYWYQQGPGQDPQFLISFYEKMQSDKGSIPDRFSAQQFSDYHSELNMSSLELGDSALYFCASQTEEGGRRYNEQFFGPGTRLTVL.

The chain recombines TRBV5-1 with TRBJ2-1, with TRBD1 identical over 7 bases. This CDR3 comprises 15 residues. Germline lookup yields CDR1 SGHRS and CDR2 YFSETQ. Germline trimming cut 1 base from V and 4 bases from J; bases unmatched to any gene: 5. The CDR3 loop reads CASSLQGVRYNEQFF. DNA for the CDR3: TGCGCCAGCAGCTTGCAGGGGGTCAGATACAATGAGCAGTTCTTC.

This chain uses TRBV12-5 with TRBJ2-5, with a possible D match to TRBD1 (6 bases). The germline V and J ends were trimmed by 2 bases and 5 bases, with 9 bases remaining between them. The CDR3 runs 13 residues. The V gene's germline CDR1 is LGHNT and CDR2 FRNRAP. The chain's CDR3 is CASGLQGWETQYF. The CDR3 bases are TGTGCTAGTGGTTTGCAGGGGTGGGAGACCCAGTACTTC.

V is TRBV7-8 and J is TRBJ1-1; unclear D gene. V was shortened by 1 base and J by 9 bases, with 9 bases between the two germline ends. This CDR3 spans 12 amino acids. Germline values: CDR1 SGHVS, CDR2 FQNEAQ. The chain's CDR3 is CASSLVRDKAFF. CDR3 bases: TGTGCCAGCAGCTTAGTTCGGGATAAAGCTTTCTTT.

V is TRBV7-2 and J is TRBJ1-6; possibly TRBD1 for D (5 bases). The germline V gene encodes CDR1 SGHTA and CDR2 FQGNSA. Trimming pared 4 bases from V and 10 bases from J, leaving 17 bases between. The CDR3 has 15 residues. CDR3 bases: TGTGCCAGCAGCTACGGCGTTGGGAGGGACTCACCCCTCCACTTT. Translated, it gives CASSYGVGRDSPLHF. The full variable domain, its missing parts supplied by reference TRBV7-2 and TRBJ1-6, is GAGVSQSPSNKVTEKGKDVELRCDPISGHTALYWYRQSLGQGLEFLIYFQGNSAPDKSGLPSDRFSAERTGGSVSTLTIQRTQQEDSAVYLCASSYGVGRDSPLHFGNGTRLTVT.

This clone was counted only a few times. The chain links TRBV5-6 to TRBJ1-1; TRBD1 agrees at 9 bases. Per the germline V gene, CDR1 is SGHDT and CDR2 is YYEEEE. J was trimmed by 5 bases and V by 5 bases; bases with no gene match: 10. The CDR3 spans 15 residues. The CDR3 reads CASRFTGTGLTEAFF. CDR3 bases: TGTGCCAGCAGGTTTACCGGGACAGGGCTGACTGAAGCTTTCTTT.

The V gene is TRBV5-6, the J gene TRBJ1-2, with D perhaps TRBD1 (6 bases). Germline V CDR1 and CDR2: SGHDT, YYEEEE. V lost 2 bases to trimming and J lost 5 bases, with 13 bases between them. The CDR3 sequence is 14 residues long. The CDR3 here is CASSLTGIPYGYTF. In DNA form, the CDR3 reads TGTGCCAGCAGCTTAACAGGGATCCCATATGGCTACACCTTC.

CDR3 nucleotide sequence: TGTGCCAGCTCACCCGGACTAGCCGACACCGGGGAGCTGTTTTTT. Translation: CASSPGLADTGELFF. V is TRBV18 and J is TRBJ2-2; 8 bases are a match to TRBD2. The V gene end was trimmed by 3 bases and the J gene end by 3 bases; junction bases not matched to a gene: 3. The CDR3 is 15 residues long. Germline V gene sequence: CDR1 KGHSH, CDR2 LQKENI.

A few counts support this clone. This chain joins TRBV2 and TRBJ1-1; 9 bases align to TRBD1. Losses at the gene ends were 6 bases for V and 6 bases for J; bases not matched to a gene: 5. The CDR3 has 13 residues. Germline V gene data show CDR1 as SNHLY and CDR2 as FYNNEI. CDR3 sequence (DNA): TGTGCCAGCAGGGGGACAGGGATGGCTGAAGCTTTCTTT. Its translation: CASRGTGMAEAFF. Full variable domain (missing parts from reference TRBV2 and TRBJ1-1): EPEVTQTPSHQVTQMGQEVILRCVPISNHLYFYWYRQILGQKVEFLVSFYNNEISEKSEIFDDQFSVERPDGSNFTLKIRSTKLEDSAMYFCASRGTGMAEAFFGQGTRLTVV.

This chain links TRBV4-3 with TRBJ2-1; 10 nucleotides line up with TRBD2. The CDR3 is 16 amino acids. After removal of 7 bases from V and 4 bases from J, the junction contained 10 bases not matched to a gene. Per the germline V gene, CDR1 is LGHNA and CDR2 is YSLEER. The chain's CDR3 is CASTPDRAGGYNEQFF. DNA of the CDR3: TGCGCCAGCACCCCAGACCGAGCGGGAGGGTACAATGAGCAGTTCTTC.

The CDR3 nucleotides are TGTGCCAGCAGAGCGCAGGGGTATAGCAATCAGCCCCAGCATTTT. It specifies CASRAQGYSNQPQHF. The chain combines TRBV6-6 with TRBJ1-5, with a tentative D call TRBD1 (6 bases). Germline V CDR1 and CDR2: MNHNY, SVGAGI (reference sequence). The CDR3 runs 15 residues. The V end was cut by 6 bases, the J end by 0 bases, with 12 bases between.